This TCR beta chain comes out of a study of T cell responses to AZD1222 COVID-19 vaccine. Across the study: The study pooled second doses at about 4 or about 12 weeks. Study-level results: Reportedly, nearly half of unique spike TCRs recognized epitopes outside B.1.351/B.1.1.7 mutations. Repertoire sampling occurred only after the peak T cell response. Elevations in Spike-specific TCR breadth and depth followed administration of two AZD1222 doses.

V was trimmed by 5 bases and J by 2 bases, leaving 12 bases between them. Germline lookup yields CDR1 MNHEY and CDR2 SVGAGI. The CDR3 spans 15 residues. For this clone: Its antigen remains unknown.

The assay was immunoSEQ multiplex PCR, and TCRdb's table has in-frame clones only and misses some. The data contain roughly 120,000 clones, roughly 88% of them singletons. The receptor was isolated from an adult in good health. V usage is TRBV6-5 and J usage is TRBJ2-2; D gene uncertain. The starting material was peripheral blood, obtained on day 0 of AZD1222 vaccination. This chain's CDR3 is CASSRWAANTGELFF. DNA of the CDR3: TGTGCCAGCAGTCGTTGGGCTGCCAACACCGGGGAGCTGTTTTTT.